A selection of T cell receptor beta chains follows, all from one sample in a study of T-cell reconstitution after alpha-beta-depleted transplantation in children. TCRdb reprocessed the PCR reads with MiXCR, giving one entry per CDR3 protein. The sample lists some 490,000 distinct CDR3 sequences; approximately 12% were seen once. This sample comprised PBMCs from the stem cell graft donor, obtained from the stem cell graft. The origin of the receptors is a human donor who donated a stem cell graft to a child with combined immunodeficiency. Each CDR3 is given with its conserved first and last residue. Each record gives: V gene, clone size, J gene, D gene, CDR3 protein, CDR3 DNA. D genes are given only for firm matches. Clone size is not always given. Where it is, it says once, few, many or a class for expanded clones.

TRBV5-1	few	TRBJ1-2	.	CASSTRSDSYGYTF	TGCGCCAGCAGCACCCGGAGCGATAGCTATGGCTACACCTTC
TRBV4-3	.	TRBJ2-1	.	CASSPLGFADEQFF	TGCGCCAGCAGCCCCCTGGGGTTTGCGGATGAGCAGTTCTTC
TRBV7-8	.	TRBJ1-1	.	CASSPRRVNTEAFF	TGTGCCAGCAGCCCACGCAGGGTGAACACTGAAGCTTTCTTT
TRBV27	.	TRBJ2-1	.	CASSLSVADKYNEQFF	TGTGCCAGCAGTTTATCTGTTGCGGATAAGTACAATGAGCAGTTCTTC
TRBV29-1	.	TRBJ2-3	.	CSVVAGGTDTQYF	TGCAGCGTTGTCGCCGGGGGTACAGATACGCAGTATTTT
TRBV11-2	few	TRBJ1-6	.	CASSPWKGRGRNSPLHF	TGTGCCAGCAGCCCCTGGAAAGGCAGGGGCCGTAATTCACCCCTCCACTTT
TRBV3-1	.	TRBJ2-5	.	CASSRAGTGETQYF	TGTGCCAGCAGCCGCGCCGGGACCGGCGAGACCCAGTACTTC
TRBV7-2	few	TRBJ2-5	.	CASSPPGHPRVETQYF	TGTGCCAGCAGTCCCCCGGGACACCCCAGGGTAGAGACCCAGTACTTC
TRBV30	few	TRBJ2-5	TRBD2	CAFRERGPETQYF	TGTGCCTTTAGAGAGCGGGGGCCAGAGACCCAGTACTTC
TRBV24-1	many	TRBJ1-5	.	CATSDHGQPQHF	TGTGCCACCAGTGATCATGGGCAGCCCCAGCATTTT
TRBV12-3/TRBV12-4	.	TRBJ2-7	TRBD2	CASSLGLAGVTYEQYF	TGTGCCAGCAGTTTAGGACTAGCGGGGGTGACCTACGAGCAGTACTTC
TRBV6-5	.	TRBJ1-5	.	CASRRGAFGNQPQHF	TGTGCCAGCAGAAGAGGGGCCTTTGGCAATCAGCCCCAGCATTTT
TRBV20-1	.	TRBJ2-1	TRBD2	CCARPLLAGAHNEQFF	TGCTGTGCAAGGCCCCTTCTAGCGGGAGCCCACAATGAGCAGTTCTTC
TRBV7-2	.	TRBJ2-5	TRBD2	CASRTWTSGKETQYF	TGTGCCAGCCGAACCTGGACTAGCGGGAAAGAGACCCAGTACTTC
TRBV5-7	many	TRBJ1-4	.	CASSFSRGGSTNEKLFF	TGTGCCAGCAGCTTTAGTAGGGGCGGCTCAACTAATGAAAAACTGTTTTTT